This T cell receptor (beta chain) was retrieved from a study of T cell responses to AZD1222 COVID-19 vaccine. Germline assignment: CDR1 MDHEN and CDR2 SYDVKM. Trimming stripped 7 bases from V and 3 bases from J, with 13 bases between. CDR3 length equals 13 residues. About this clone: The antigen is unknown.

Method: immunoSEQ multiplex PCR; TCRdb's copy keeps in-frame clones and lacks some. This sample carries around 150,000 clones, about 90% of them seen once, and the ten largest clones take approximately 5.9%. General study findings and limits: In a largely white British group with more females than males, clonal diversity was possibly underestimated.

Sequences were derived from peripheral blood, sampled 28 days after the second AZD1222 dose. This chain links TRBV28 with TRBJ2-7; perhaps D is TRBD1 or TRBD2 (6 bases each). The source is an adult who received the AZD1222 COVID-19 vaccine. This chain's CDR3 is CASNREALYEQYF. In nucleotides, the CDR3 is TGTGCCAGCAACAGGGAGGCCCTCTACGAGCAGTACTTC.